This passage covers 29 T cell receptor beta chains from one sample sequenced in a study of cytomegalovirus exposure and HLA in healthy donors. The assay was immunoSEQ multiplex PCR, and TCRdb's table has in-frame clones only and misses some. In the table there are 90,000 or so clones, approximately 96% of which are singletons. The sample comprised PBMCs. The origin of the receptors is a man between 18 and 29 years old in good health and CMV-seronegative.

The rearrangement uses TRBV9 and TRBJ1-5; TRBD1 agrees at 12 bases. V gave up 0 bases and J gave up 5 bases; unmatched junction bases: 0. CDR3 length equals 15 residues. Looked up from germline, CDR1 is SGDLS and CDR2 is YYNGEE. The chain's CDR3 is CASSVGDRGHQPQHF. The CDR3 DNA is TGTGCCAGCAGCGTAGGGGACAGGGGGCATCAGCCCCAGCATTTT. The complete variable domain, with remaining parts taken from reference TRBV9 and TRBJ1-5, reads DSGVTQTPKHLITATGQRVTLRCSPRSGDLSVYWYQQSLDQGLQFLIQYYNGEERAKGNILERFSAQQFPDLHSELNLSSLELGDSALYFCASSVGDRGHQPQHFGDGTRLSIL.

V is TRBV7-6 and J is TRBJ2-3, with a weak D call TRBD1 (5 bases). There are 14 residues in the CDR3. V was clipped by 7 bases and J by 5 bases, with 16 bases between them. Germline values: CDR1 SGHVS, CDR2 FNYEAQ. CDR3 loop: CASTTWGPKDTQYF. The CDR3 DNA sequence: TGTGCCAGCACCACGTGGGGCCCCAAAGATACGCAGTATTTT.

The rearrangement links TRBV7-6 to TRBJ1-2, with 8 bases lining up with TRBD1. Trimming removed 2 bases from V and 6 bases from J; junction bases left unmatched: 8. The CDR3 consists of 15 residues. Germline-derived CDR1 and CDR2 are SGHVS and FNYEAQ. The CDR3 spells CASSLHPGGADGYTF. In DNA form, the CDR3 reads TGTGCCAGCAGCTTACACCCAGGGGGCGCTGATGGCTACACCTTC.

This chain links TRBV28 with TRBJ1-2; TRBD1 matches at 8 bases. The CDR3 length is 16 residues. The germline gives CDR1 MDHEN, CDR2 SYDVKM. J was trimmed by 4 bases and V by 7 bases; bases with no gene match: 14. In nucleotides, the CDR3 is TGTGCCAGCACCAACCCCGGACAGGGAAGTACCTATGGCTACACCTTC. Translated: CASTNPGQGSTYGYTF.

The rearrangement uses TRBV27 and TRBJ2-3; 14 bases line up with TRBD2. The germline V gene encodes CDR1 MNHEY and CDR2 SMNVEV (reference sequence). This CDR3 spans 22 amino acids. V lost 3 bases, J lost 0 bases, and 17 bases stayed unmatched. The CDR3 loop reads CASSFQSPGLAGAIYSTDTQYF. The DNA for the CDR3 is TGTGCCAGCAGTTTCCAAAGTCCGGGACTAGCGGGAGCCATATATAGCACAGATACGCAGTATTTT.

The chain is built from TRBV29-1 and TRBJ2-1; TRBD1 agrees at 7 bases. The germline gives CDR1 SQVTM, CDR2 ANQGSEA. V was pared by 7 bases and J by 2 bases, with 5 bases of the junction left unmatched. This CDR3 spans 13 amino acids. CDR3 DNA: TGCAGCGATAGGACAGGTACCTACAATGAGCAGTTCTTC. The encoded protein is CSDRTGTYNEQFF.

V gene TRBV4-3 combines with J gene TRBJ2-7; 8 bases fit TRBD2. Germline V gene data show CDR1 as LGHNA and CDR2 as YSLEER. The CDR3 length is 16 residues. Trimming took 6 bases from V and 3 from J; bases not matched to a gene: 13. The CDR3 protein is CASRSKFSGTIYEQYV. Here the CDR3 DNA reads TGCGCCAGCAGGTCAAAGTTTAGCGGGACGATCTACGAGCAGTACGTC.

The chain is built from TRBV18 and TRBJ1-1; 10 nucleotides agree with TRBD1. Germline V gene sequence: CDR1 KGHSH, CDR2 LQKENI. This CDR3 is 14 amino acids long. V lost 5 bases, J lost 7 bases, and 7 bases stayed unmatched. CDR3: CASSGTGTGVEAFF. In DNA, the CDR3 is TGTGCCAGCTCAGGAACCGGGACAGGGGTTGAAGCTTTCTTT.

This chain connects TRBV7-8 to TRBJ1-1; 7 positions agree with TRBD1. CDR3 length equals 14 residues. Germline CDR1 and CDR2: SGHVS and FQNEAQ. The ends lost 5 bases at V and 0 bases at J; junction bases unmatched: 3. The CDR3 region is CASSRDRVNTEAFF. Here the CDR3 DNA reads TGTGCCAGCAGCCGGGACAGAGTGAACACTGAAGCTTTCTTT.

The rearrangement joins TRBV11-3 to TRBJ1-1; weak D call: TRBD1 (5 bases). CDR3 length: 15 residues. Per the germline V gene, CDR1 is SGHNT and CDR2 is YENEEA. The V end lost 5 bases, the J end lost 1 base, and 14 bases lay between the germline ends. In DNA form, the CDR3 reads TGTGCCAGCAGCCCACGGTACAGGAAGAACACTGAAGCTTTCTTT. It is translated as CASSPRYRKNTEAFF.

V is TRBV29-1 and J is TRBJ1-2; 8 nucleotides agree with TRBD1. The germline gives CDR1 SQVTM, CDR2 ANQGSEA. This CDR3 has 13 amino acids. Germline trimming cut 6 bases from V and 5 bases from J; bases unmatched to any gene: 8. CDR3 residues: CSVLDREGYGYTF. The CDR3 bases are TGCAGCGTCTTGGACAGGGAGGGTTATGGCTACACCTTC.

This clone is a singleton in its sample. The V call is TRBV29-1, the J call TRBJ2-1; 10 bases match TRBD2. There are 16 residues in the CDR3. Germline lookup yields CDR1 SQVTM and CDR2 ANQGSEA. Trimming took 6 bases from V and 5 from J; bases not matched to a gene: 13. CDR3 DNA: TGCAGCGTACCCCGGACTAGCGGCTTGCTTAACAATGAGCAGTTCTTC. Its translation is CSVPRTSGLLNNEQFF.

The chain's CDR3 is CASSFGQGYEQYV. CDR3 coding DNA: TGTGCCAGCAGCTTCGGACAGGGGTACGAGCAGTACGTC. The chain joins TRBV7-8 to TRBJ2-7, with 9 bases that match TRBD1. The ends lost 3 bases at V and 4 bases at J; junction bases unmatched: 1. This CDR3 has 13 residues. The germline gives CDR1 SGHVS, CDR2 FQNEAQ.

This clone was seen only a few times. This chain uses TRBV4-3 with TRBJ1-5; D call uncertain. The germline CDR1 and CDR2 sequences are LGHNA and YSLEER. CDR3 size: 14 residues. The germline V and J ends were trimmed by 0 bases and 3 bases, with 6 bases remaining between them. The CDR3 loop reads CASSQEAYNQPQHF. In DNA, the CDR3 is TGCGCCAGCAGCCAAGAGGCTTACAATCAGCCCCAGCATTTT.

The chain joins TRBV10-2 to TRBJ2-7, with D perhaps TRBD2 (5 bases). Germline V lookup: CDR1 WSHSY, CDR2 SAAADI. V was shortened by 2 bases and J by 3 bases, with 14 bases between the two germline ends. The CDR3 totals 15 residues. CDR3 sequence: CASSEDDRGLYEQYF. DNA of the CDR3: TGCGCCAGCAGTGAGGATGATCGGGGTCTCTACGAGCAGTACTTC.

The V call is TRBV19, the J call TRBJ1-2; 8 bases align to TRBD1. CDR3 size: 15 residues. Trimming removed 4 bases from V and 4 bases from J; junction bases left unmatched: 8. Germline-derived CDR1 and CDR2 are LNHDA and SQIVND (reference sequence). In DNA, the CDR3 is TGTGCCAGTAGTACCCCAGGGGACAGGATCTATGGCTACACCTTC. Residues: CASSTPGDRIYGYTF. Full variable domain (missing parts from reference TRBV19 and TRBJ1-2): DGGITQSPKYLFRKEGQNVTLSCEQNLNHDAMYWYRQDPGQGLRLIYYSQIVNDFQKGDIAEGYSVSREKKESFPLTVTSAQKNPTAFYLCASSTPGDRIYGYTFGSGTRLTVV.

J is TRBJ2-7 and V is TRBV6-1, with D perhaps matching TRBD1 (6 bases). Germline CDR1 reads MNHNS; CDR2 reads SASEGT. The CDR3 totals 14 residues. V gave up 6 bases and J gave up 0 bases, with 12 bases separating them. CDR3 nucleotides: TGTGCCAGCAGACAGGGATGGCTCTCCTACGAGCAGTACTTC. Its protein is CASRQGWLSYEQYF.

The chain links TRBV5-1 to TRBJ2-3; maybe TRBD2 (5 bases). CDR3 size: 15 residues. V was shortened by 4 bases and J by 1 base, with 13 bases between the two germline ends. Germline assignment: CDR1 SGHRS and CDR2 YFSETQ. Here the CDR3 DNA reads TGCGCCAGCAGCCGCGGGCCCTGGGGCACAGATACGCAGTATTTT. Amino acids: CASSRGPWGTDTQYF.

This clone was found once. This chain joins TRBV7-2 and TRBJ2-1, with 13 bases fitting TRBD2. Trimming took 6 bases from V and 5 from J; bases not matched to a gene: 4. CDR1 SGHTA and CDR2 FQGNSA come from the germline V gene. This CDR3 is 15 amino acids long. As DNA, the CDR3 is TGTGCCAGCAGTTTGACTAGCGGGGGGAACAATGAGCAGTTCTTC. Translating gives CASSLTSGGNNEQFF.

The DNA of the CDR3 is TGTGCCAGCAGTTTATCGGGGGGTTACAATCAGCCCCAGCATTTT. Translating it yields CASSLSGGYNQPQHF. The rearrangement joins TRBV28 to TRBJ1-5; possibly TRBD1 for D (5 bases). The CDR3 runs 15 residues. From germline, CDR1 is MDHEN and CDR2 SYDVKM. Trimming shortened V by 1 base and J by 3 bases, and 10 bases separated the two germline ends.

The chain employs TRBV5-1 and TRBJ1-2; TRBD1 matches at 8 bases. This CDR3 region has 14 residues. CDR1 and CDR2 from the germline V gene are SGHRS and YFSETQ. The junction had 5 bases not matched to a gene; V was cut back by 2 bases and J by 5 bases. In DNA form, the CDR3 reads TGCGCCAGCAGCTTCAATGGACAGGGATATGGCTACACCTTC. This translates into CASSFNGQGYGYTF. Combining the CDR3 with reference TRBV5-1 and TRBJ1-2 gives the whole variable domain KAGVTQTPRYLIKTRGQQVTLSCSPISGHRSVSWYQQTPGQGLQFLFEYFSETQRNKGNFPGRFSGRQFSNSRSEMNVSTLELGDSALYLCASSFNGQGYGYTFGSGTRLTVV.

The chain has TRBV9 and TRBJ2-1; TRBD2 aligns across 9 bases. Germline V lookup: CDR1 SGDLS, CDR2 YYNGEE. With 0 bases clipped from V and 12 bases from J, the junction kept 19 bases outside the gene matches. CDR3 length: 18 residues. As DNA, the CDR3 is TGTGCCAGCAGCGTAGAACAGGGTCGAGGGACTAGCATGGAAACGCAGTTCTTC. Protein sequence: CASSVEQGRGTSMETQFF.

V usage is TRBV6-5 and J usage is TRBJ2-5; D is possibly TRBD1 (6 bases). The CDR3 length is 13 residues. Germline CDR1 is MNHEY and CDR2 is SVGAGI. The V and J ends lost 5 bases and 2 bases respectively, with 9 bases between them. The CDR3 DNA reads as TGTGCCAGCAGTACAGGACAGCAAGAGACCCAGTACTTC. Encoded protein: CASSTGQQETQYF.

V is TRBV2 and J is TRBJ1-3; no firm D call. Germline-derived CDR1 and CDR2 are SNHLY and FYNNEI. This CDR3 comprises 16 residues. The ends were cut back, 10 bases at V and 8 bases at J, with 27 bases in the middle. CDR3 protein: CANTGSREPGVDTIYF. As DNA, the CDR3 is TGTGCCAATACCGGGTCAAGGGAACCCGGGGTAGACACCATATATTTT.

The table lists this clone with a count of one. V is TRBV30 and J is TRBJ1-1; the match to TRBD1 covers 9 bases. CDR1 and CDR2 (germline): GTSNPN, SVGIG (reference sequence). CDR3 length equals 13 residues. Losses at the gene ends were 2 bases for V and 6 bases for J; bases not matched to a gene: 4. The CDR3: CAWSTGGASEAFF. The CDR3 DNA is TGTGCCTGGAGTACAGGGGGCGCATCTGAAGCTTTCTTT.

The rearrangement uses TRBV7-8 and TRBJ2-7; D is possibly TRBD2 (6 bases). Germline V lookup: CDR1 SGHVS, CDR2 FQNEAQ. V lost 5 bases, J lost 6 bases, and 23 bases lay in between. The CDR3 runs to 16 residues. The chain's CDR3 is CASSHFGWGDVGEQYV. The DNA of the CDR3 is TGTGCCAGCAGCCACTTCGGGTGGGGGGACGTGGGCGAGCAGTACGTC.

J is TRBJ1-1 and V is TRBV9, with D perhaps TRBD1 (5 bases). Germline CDR1 and CDR2: SGDLS and YYNGEE. Between the trimmed V and J ends, which lost 0 bases and 1 base, there was a span of 16 bases. The CDR3 runs to 17 residues. The CDR3 DNA reads TGTGCCAGCAGCGTAGGGGCGGACCGGGGGGAGAACACTGAAGCTTTCTTT. It encodes CASSVGADRGENTEAFF.

V and J are TRBV6-5 and TRBJ2-3; 13 nucleotides line up with TRBD2. CDR3 length equals 16 residues. Germline CDR1 reads MNHEY; CDR2 reads SVGAGI. The ends lost 3 bases at V and 5 bases at J; junction bases unmatched: 5. CDR3 amino acids: CASSYGLAGEVDTQYF. DNA of the CDR3: TGTGCCAGCAGTTATGGACTAGCGGGAGAGGTAGATACGCAGTATTTT.

The chain combines TRBV18 with TRBJ1-1; TRBD1 agrees at 7 bases. In germline, CDR1 is KGHSH, CDR2 LQKENI. After removal of 3 bases from V and 0 bases from J, the junction contained 10 bases not matched to a gene. The CDR3 covers 17 residues. This CDR3 is CASSPRGTAYMNTEAFF. The CDR3 nucleotides read TGTGCCAGCTCACCGCGCGGGACAGCTTACATGAACACTGAAGCTTTCTTT.